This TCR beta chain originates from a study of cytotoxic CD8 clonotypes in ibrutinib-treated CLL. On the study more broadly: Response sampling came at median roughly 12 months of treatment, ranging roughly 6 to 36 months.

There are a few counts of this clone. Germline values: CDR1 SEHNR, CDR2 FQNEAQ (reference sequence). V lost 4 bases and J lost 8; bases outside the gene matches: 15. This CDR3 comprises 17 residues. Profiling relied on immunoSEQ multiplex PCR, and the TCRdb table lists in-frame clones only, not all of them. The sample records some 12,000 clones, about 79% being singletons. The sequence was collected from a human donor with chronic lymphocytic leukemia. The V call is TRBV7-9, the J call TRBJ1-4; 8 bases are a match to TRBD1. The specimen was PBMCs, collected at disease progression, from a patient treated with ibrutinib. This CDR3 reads CASSSQSDQGAREKLFF. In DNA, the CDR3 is TGTGCCAGCAGCTCCCAGTCCGATCAGGGGGCGCGAGAAAAACTGTTTTTT.